This is a list of T cell receptor beta chains from one sample in a study of Graves' ophthalmopathy and Graves' hyperthyroidism. TCRdb itself ran the multiplex PCR reads through MiXCR, one entry per CDR3 protein. The table includes hundreds of thousands of distinct CDR3 sequences, about 16% detected once. Sequenced material: peripheral blood. The source of these receptors is a woman aged 18-30 years with stable Graves' hyperthyroidism. CDR3s include the opening cysteine and the closing phenylalanine or tryptophan. A D gene is named only where the DNA matches it firmly. Clone size is shown for a subset of rows, as once, few, many or a class of expanded clone.

NA	TRBV12-3/TRBV12-4	NA	TRBJ2-7	TGTGCCAGCAGTCGAACAGGGAGAAGGAACTACGAGCAGTACTTC	CASSRTGRRNYEQYF
NA	TRBV18	NA	TRBJ1-2	TGTGCCAGCTCACCAGGGAGGTTGACACAGCATGGCTACACCTTC	CASSPGRLTQHGYTF
NA	TRBV5-1	many	TRBJ1-1	TGCGCCAGCAGCTTGGGGGGGGAGAATCGTGGTGAAGCTTTCTTT	CASSLGGENRGEAFF
NA	TRBV27	many	TRBJ2-7	TGTGCCAGCAGTTTCGGCAGGGTGCGCGAGCAGTACTTC	CASSFGRVREQYF
TRBD1	TRBV6-1	many	TRBJ1-2	TGTGCCAGCAGCCGTGACAGGGTGGATGGCTACACCTTC	CASSRDRVDGYTF
NA	TRBV29-1	NA	TRBJ1-3	TGCAGCGTTGAATCCTCTGGAAACACCATATATTTT	CSVESSGNTIYF
NA	TRBV11-1	many	TRBJ1-2	TGTGCCAGCAGCCTCCCCAGGGTGAAGGCTAACTATGGCTACACCTTC	CASSLPRVKANYGYTF
NA	TRBV6-1	NA	TRBJ2-7	TGTGCCAGCAGTGAAGCTAAGGGGTTCTCCTACGAGCAGTACTTC	CASSEAKGFSYEQYF
NA	TRBV4-1	NA	TRBJ2-7	TGCGCCAGCAGCCCCGACGCAGACTACTACGAGCAGTACTTC	CASSPDADYYEQYF
TRBD1	TRBV5-1	NA	TRBJ1-2	TGCGCCAGCAGCTTGGATACCGGGACAGAAGGCAGGACTGGCTACACCTTC	CASSLDTGTEGRTGYTF